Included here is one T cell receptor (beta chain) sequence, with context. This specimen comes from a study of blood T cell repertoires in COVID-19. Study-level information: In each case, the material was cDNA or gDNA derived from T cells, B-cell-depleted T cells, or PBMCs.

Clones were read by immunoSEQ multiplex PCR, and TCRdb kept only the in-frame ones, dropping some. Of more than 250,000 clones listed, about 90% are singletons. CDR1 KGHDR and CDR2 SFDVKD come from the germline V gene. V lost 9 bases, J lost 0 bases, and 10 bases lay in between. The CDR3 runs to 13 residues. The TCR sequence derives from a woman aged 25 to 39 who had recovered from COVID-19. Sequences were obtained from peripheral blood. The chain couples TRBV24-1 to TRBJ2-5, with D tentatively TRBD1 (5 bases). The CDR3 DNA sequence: TGTGCCACCCAACGACAGAACCAAGAGACCCAGTACTTC. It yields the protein CATQRQNQETQYF.